These T cell receptor beta chains were read from a single sample in a study of blood T cell repertoires in COVID-19. The protocol was immunoSEQ multiplex PCR, while the TCRdb copy is restricted to in-frame clones and leaves out a portion. The sample lists about 290,000 clones; around 92% were seen once. The sample consisted of peripheral blood. The receptor source for this set is a woman aged 30 to 39 with COVID-19, enrolled during active disease. Each CDR3 is given with its conserved first and last residue. D genes are given only for firm matches. Rows may omit the clone size; those that give it use once, few, many or a size class.

clone size,D gene,V gene,J gene,CDR3 DNA,CDR3 protein
-,TRBD1,TRBV19,TRBJ2-3,TGTGCCAATAGCACAAACAGGGGCGATACGCAGTATTTT,CANSTNRGDTQYF
-,-,TRBV7-9,TRBJ2-5,TGTGCCAGCAGCTCCTCCGAGACCCAGTACTTC,CASSSSETQYF
-,TRBD1,TRBV7-9,TRBJ2-3,TGTGCCAGCAGCCCAAGTGAGGGACAGGGGGCCGCAGATACGCAGTATTTT,CASSPSEGQGAADTQYF
many,TRBD2,TRBV6-1,TRBJ2-2,TGTGCCAGCAGTGAGGGACTATCGCCCGGGGAGCTGTTTTTT,CASSEGLSPGELFF
-,-,TRBV11-2,TRBJ2-7,TGTGCCAGCAGCTTACGACAGGTCCTGCCCTACGAGCAGTACTTC,CASSLRQVLPYEQYF
-,-,TRBV30,TRBJ1-1,TGTGCCTGGAAGAGGGGCCCGGACAGCAGGAACACTGAAGCTTTCTTT,CAWKRGPDSRNTEAFF
-,-,TRBV25-1,TRBJ1-2,TGTGCCACCGAGTGGTATGGCTACACCTTC,CATEWYGYTF
-,TRBD1,TRBV3-1/TRBV3-2,TRBJ1-5,TGTGCCAGCAGCCATGGACAGGGATATCAGCCCCAGCATTTT,CASSHGQGYQPQHF
once,TRBD1,TRBV5-4,TRBJ2-3,TGTGCCAGCAGCTTGGGGCCAGGGGGCGCAGATACGCAGTATTTT,CASSLGPGGADTQYF
once,-,TRBV6-5,TRBJ2-7,TGTGCCAGCAGTCAGCAAGGGGACAATTCCTACGAGCAGTACTTC,CASSQQGDNSYEQYF
-,-,TRBV4-1,TRBJ1-1,TGCGCCAGCAGCCAAGACGGGGTTGAAGCTTTCTTT,CASSQDGVEAFF
-,-,TRBV28,TRBJ1-1,TGTGCCAGCACCGAGATCTGGGACCCAGGGAGGACTGAAGCTTTCTTT,CASTEIWDPGRTEAFF
-,-,TRBV5-1,TRBJ1-2,TGCGCCAGCAGCCCGGAGCAGATAGCATATGGCTACACCTTC,CASSPEQIAYGYTF
once,-,TRBV7-2,TRBJ1-2,TGTGCCAGCAGCTCTCTGATACAGCAAACAACTCTCTATGGCTACACCTTC,CASSSLIQQTTLYGYTF
-,-,TRBV28,TRBJ2-2,TGTGCCAGCGGAAATAGGACAGACACCGGGGAGCTGTTTTTT,CASGNRTDTGELFF
-,-,TRBV4-1,TRBJ1-1,TGCGCCAGCAGCCTGTGGGAGGGGCTCGGGAACACTGAAGCTTTCTTT,CASSLWEGLGNTEAFF
-,TRBD2,TRBV19,TRBJ2-2,TGTGCCAGTAGTCTCACTAGCGGGGGGGCCCCCGGGGAGCTGTTTTTT,CASSLTSGGAPGELFF
few,-,TRBV3-1/TRBV3-2,TRBJ2-7,TGTGCCAGCAGTGACTCAGGGGTACCCTACGAGCAGTACTTC,CASSDSGVPYEQYF
-,TRBD1,TRBV10-3,TRBJ2-7,TGTGCCATCACCCCAGGGGGAAGCTCCTACGAGCAGTACTTC,CAITPGGSSYEQYF
-,TRBD2,TRBV3-1/TRBV3-2,TRBJ2-1,TGTGCCACCTCACTAGCGGGGGGGACGAATGAGCAGTTCTTC,CATSLAGGTNEQFF
-,-,TRBV3-1/TRBV3-2,TRBJ1-4,TGTGCCAGCAGCCAAGGCTTCTACAGGACACCGAAGGATGAAAAACTGTTTTTT,CASSQGFYRTPKDEKLFF
few,-,TRBV6-5,TRBJ1-1,TGTGCCAGCAGACCCCGAGGGGGCACTGAAGCTTTCTTT,CASRPRGGTEAFF
-,-,TRBV28,TRBJ1-5,TGTGCCAGCACCCTGGGGAGAAATCAGCCCCAGCATTTT,CASTLGRNQPQHF
-,TRBD1,TRBV6-5,TRBJ2-7,TGTGCCAGCTCAAGGACAGGGCCTTACTACGAGCAGTACTTC,CASSRTGPYYEQYF
-,-,TRBV11-3,TRBJ1-1,TGTGCCAGCAGCTTAGGCAGGAACACTGAAGCTTTCTTT,CASSLGRNTEAFF
once,-,TRBV20-1,TRBJ2-7,TGCAGTGCTGCCAGGGACGAGCAGTACTTC,CSAARDEQYF
-,TRBD2,TRBV3-1/TRBV3-2,TRBJ2-3,TGTGCCAGCAGCCAAGTAGTTCTAGCGGACGCCAAAGATACGCAGTATTTT,CASSQVVLADAKDTQYF
-,-,TRBV5-4,TRBJ1-4,TGTGCCAGCAGCTTGGCAGGGGCTGGGTTGGTCGAAAAACTGTTTTTT,CASSLAGAGLVEKLFF
-,-,TRBV19,TRBJ1-1,TGTGCCAGTAGCCACAGGGCTTTGAACACTGAAGCTTTCTTT,CASSHRALNTEAFF
-,-,TRBV27,TRBJ1-2,TGTGCCACCGGACAGCTCTATGGCTACACCTTC,CATGQLYGYTF
-,TRBD1,TRBV3-1/TRBV3-2,TRBJ1-2,TGTGCCAGCAGCCTAACGCGGGGACAGGGGAATTATGGCTACACCTTC,CASSLTRGQGNYGYTF
-,-,TRBV29-1,TRBJ2-1,TGCAGCGTTGCAGTGACAGTTACCTACAATGAGCAGTTCTTC,CSVAVTVTYNEQFF
-,-,TRBV6-5,TRBJ1-6,TGTGCCAGCAGTAGACAGGATTATAATTCACCCCTCCACTTT,CASSRQDYNSPLHF
once,TRBD2,TRBV6-4,TRBJ2-1,TGTGCCAGCAGTGACTCACGGGGGGGTAACAATGAGCAGTTCTTC,CASSDSRGGNNEQFF
-,-,TRBV3-1/TRBV3-2,TRBJ1-1,TGTGCCAGCAGCCAAGATGGAGGACCGAACACTGAAGCTTTCTTT,CASSQDGGPNTEAFF
-,-,TRBV14,TRBJ1-3,TGTGCCAGCAGCCAGATTGGACAGCTTAAAGGAAACACCATATATTTT,CASSQIGQLKGNTIYF
-,TRBD2,TRBV18,TRBJ2-1,TGTGCCAGCTCACCACCTTCTAGCGGCCCGGGTAATGAGCAGTTCTTC,CASSPPSSGPGNEQFF
-,-,TRBV5-4,TRBJ1-2,TGTGCCAGCAGCTGGGGGGGGAGTCCCTATGGCTACACCTTC,CASSWGGSPYGYTF
-,-,TRBV11-2,TRBJ1-1,TGTGCCAGCAGCTTAGAGGGAGGGTTGAACACTGAAGCTTTCTTT,CASSLEGGLNTEAFF
once,-,TRBV5-1,TRBJ1-2,TGCGCCAGCAGAGCGTCCCTTGGGTATGGCTACACCTTC,CASRASLGYGYTF
-,-,TRBV18,TRBJ2-2,TGTGCCAGCTCACCGAGGGCGAGGAACACCGGGGAGCTGTTTTTT,CASSPRARNTGELFF
-,-,TRBV19,TRBJ1-5,TGTGCCAGTAGTTATACAGGACTACAGCCCCAGCATTTT,CASSYTGLQPQHF
-,TRBD1,TRBV29-1,TRBJ2-1,TGCAGCGTACGGGATCGGGACAGATACAATGAGCAGTTCTTC,CSVRDRDRYNEQFF
-,-,TRBV1,TRBJ1-1,TGCACCAGACGGGTGGGGAACACTGAAGCTTTCTTT,CTRRVGNTEAFF
-,TRBD1,TRBV19,TRBJ2-2,TGTGCCAGTAGTCGCCGGGACAGGGAGACCGGGGAGCTGTTTTTT,CASSRRDRETGELFF
-,TRBD1,TRBV18,TRBJ2-7,TGTGCCAGCTCAGCGACAGGGGGCTTTCGGGACGAGCAGTACTTC,CASSATGGFRDEQYF
-,-,TRBV6-5,TRBJ1-1,TGTGCCAGCAGTTACGAACAGGGCGCCTTTGAAGCTTTCTTT,CASSYEQGAFEAFF
-,-,TRBV30,TRBJ2-7,TGTGCCTGGAGTCAGAAAGCGGGTTTTCGCGAGCAGTACTTC,CAWSQKAGFREQYF
once,TRBD2,TRBV2,TRBJ2-3,TGTGCCAGCAGTCCTCCTCTAGCGGGGGGGCGAGGAACAGATACGCAGTATTTT,CASSPPLAGGRGTDTQYF
once,-,TRBV9,TRBJ1-5,TGTGCCAGCAGCGTAGCTACGGGTCAGCCCCAGCATTTT,CASSVATGQPQHF
-,-,TRBV6-1,TRBJ1-6,TGTGCCAGCAGTGACGGGGGGGAAAATTCACCCCTCCACTTT,CASSDGGENSPLHF
-,TRBD1,TRBV6-1,TRBJ1-2,TGTGCCAGCAGTGAGCCGGGACAGGACTATGGCTACACCTTC,CASSEPGQDYGYTF